This is a list of T cell receptor beta chains from one sample in a study of cytomegalovirus exposure and HLA in healthy donors. Sequencing was performed with immunoSEQ multiplex PCR; in TCRdb, only in-frame clones are kept and a portion is missing. Of 100,000 to 150,000 clones detected, roughly 82% appear once; the ten largest clones hold approximately 10%. The source material was PBMCs. The source of these receptors is a male donor in good health and CMV-seropositive. CDR3s include the opening cysteine and the closing phenylalanine or tryptophan. A D gene is named only where the DNA matches it firmly. Clone size is not always given. Where it is, it says once, few, many or a class for expanded clones.

.	.	16	TRBV7-2	TRBJ2-2	TGTGCCAGCAGCTCCACCCCCTTTAGTTCCACCGGGGAGCTGTTTTTT	CASSSTPFSSTGELFF
TRBD2	.	16	TRBV6-6	TRBJ2-3	TGTGCCAGCAGTTCTCAGACTAGCGGGAGCACAGATACGCAGTATTTT	CASSSQTSGSTDTQYF
.	.	15	TRBV28	TRBJ2-7	TGTGCCAGCAGTTTCTTGGGGGGTAGCTCCTACGAGCAGTACTTC	CASSFLGGSSYEQYF
TRBD2	.	19	TRBV27	TRBJ2-1	TGTGCCAGCAGGGGGGGCCCCCACTCGGCGGGAGGCCACCCTTGGGAGCAGTTCTTC	CASRGGPHSAGGHPWEQFF
.	few	13	TRBV7-2	TRBJ2-3	TGTGCCAGCAGCGGGGGACTCACAGATACGCAGTATTTT	CASSGGLTDTQYF
TRBD2	few	18	TRBV5-4	TRBJ2-7	TGTGCCAGCAGCCTCAGACTAGCGGGAGACCAGACATCCTACGAGCAGTACTTC	CASSLRLAGDQTSYEQYF
TRBD1	.	15	TRBV5-5	TRBJ2-7	TGTGCCAGCAGCAGGACGGCCGGGAACAGGGGCGAGCAGTACTTC	CASSRTAGNRGEQYF
TRBD1	.	13	TRBV7-6	TRBJ2-1	TGTGCCAGCAGCTTAGAGGCGACAGGGGGTAAGTTCTTC	CASSLEATGGKFF
TRBD2	.	14	TRBV7-2	TRBJ2-4	TGTGCCAGCAGCTTCGGGGGTAGCGGGAATGAACGGTACTTC	CASSFGGSGNERYF
TRBD2	.	16	TRBV7-6	TRBJ2-1	TGTGCCAGCAGCTTAGTAGCGGGAGGTTTCTACAATGAGCAGTTCTTC	CASSLVAGGFYNEQFF
.	.	19	TRBV7-6	TRBJ2-2	TGTGCCAGCAGCCCCACCCGATGGGGCAAGATAGGGTACACCGGGGAGCTGTTTTTT	CASSPTRWGKIGYTGELFF
TRBD1	.	13	TRBV2	TRBJ1-2	TGTGCCAGCAGTGTGGGGACAGGCTTTGGCTACACCTTC	CASSVGTGFGYTF
.	.	12	TRBV10-3	TRBJ1-2	TGTGCCATCACGGGAACAGACTATGGCTACACCTTC	CAITGTDYGYTF
.	.	14	TRBV2	TRBJ2-7	TGTGCCAGCAGTGAAAGACAGGTGTTTGACGAGCAGTACTTC	CASSERQVFDEQYF
TRBD2	.	14	TRBV7-2	TRBJ2-4	TGTGCCAGCATCCCGCAGGGGACTAGCAACATTCAGTACTTC	CASIPQGTSNIQYF
TRBD2	.	17	TRBV7-8	TRBJ2-5	TGTGCCAGCAGCCTCCGGACTAGCGGGAGCCCCCAAGAGACCCAGTACTTC	CASSLRTSGSPQETQYF
TRBD1	.	16	TRBV5-4	TRBJ1-1	TGTGCCAGCAGCTCGCCGGGACAGGGGGCAAACACTGAAGCTTTCTTT	CASSSPGQGANTEAFF
.	once	12	TRBV5-6	TRBJ2-2	TGTGCCAGCAGCTTCAAAACCGGGGAGCTGTTTTTT	CASSFKTGELFF
.	.	15	TRBV6-5	TRBJ1-4	TGTGCCAGCAGTTACCACCTACAGGGAAGTGAAAAACTGTTTTTT	CASSYHLQGSEKLFF
.	.	15	TRBV6-4	TRBJ2-3	TGTGCCAGCAGTGACGAACCCCTAGCGACAGATACGCAGTATTTT	CASSDEPLATDTQYF
.	.	13	TRBV5-4	TRBJ2-7	TGTGCCAGCAGCTTGGGGGAGCCCTACGAGCAGTACTTC	CASSLGEPYEQYF
TRBD2	.	14	TRBV30	TRBJ2-5	TGTGCCCTCGGACTAGCGGCGTACCAAGAGACCCAGTACTTC	CALGLAAYQETQYF
.	.	15	TRBV6-6	TRBJ1-5	TGTGCCAGCAGGGGGCCGGGGAGGGGCAATCAGCCCCAGCATTTT	CASRGPGRGNQPQHF
TRBD2	.	15	TRBV30	TRBJ2-1	TGTGCCTGGATGGATCTAGCGGGAGGGCCATATGAGCAGTTCTTC	CAWMDLAGGPYEQFF
.	.	16	TRBV5-4	TRBJ2-3	TGTGCCAGCAGCCCCGGGACAATTACTAGCACAGATACGCAGTATTTT	CASSPGTITSTDTQYF
.	.	16	TRBV5-1	TRBJ2-7	TGCGCCAGCAGCTTGGTTTTTGGGACAAATACCTACGAGCAGTACTTC	CASSLVFGTNTYEQYF
.	.	14	TRBV7-6	TRBJ2-3	TGTGCCAGCAGCCCCGGACACTCCACAGATACGCAGTATTTT	CASSPGHSTDTQYF
.	.	12	TRBV5-8	TRBJ2-5	TGTGCCAGCAGGCATGGAGGAGAGACCCAGTACTTC	CASRHGGETQYF
.	.	13	TRBV30	TRBJ1-2	TGTGCCTGGGGCAGGCAGGGGAACTATGGCTACACCTTC	CAWGRQGNYGYTF
.	.	14	TRBV5-1	TRBJ1-2	TGCGCCAGCAGCTTGTCGCCGCGAAACTATGGCTACACCTTC	CASSLSPRNYGYTF
.	.	17	TRBV7-2	TRBJ1-3	TGTGCCAGCAGCAAAGGTGACCTCTCCTCAGGGGGAAACACCATATATTTT	CASSKGDLSSGGNTIYF
TRBD1	once	14	TRBV18	TRBJ1-2	TGTGCCAGCTCACCAGCGACAGGGACCTATGGCTACACCTTC	CASSPATGTYGYTF
TRBD1	.	15	TRBV7-9	TRBJ2-7	TGTGCCAGCAGCACACAGGACAGGCCCCTCAACGAGCAGTACTTC	CASSTQDRPLNEQYF
TRBD1	few	15	TRBV25-1	TRBJ2-5	TGTGCCAGCAGCGCCCCCGAGGGGGCTCAAGAGACCCAGTACTTC	CASSAPEGAQETQYF
TRBD2	.	15	TRBV7-2	TRBJ2-3	TGTGCCAGCAGCTTACGGGGGGTAGGGACAGATACGCAGTATTTT	CASSLRGVGTDTQYF
TRBD1	.	16	TRBV18	TRBJ1-3	TGTGCCAGCTCACCACAGGGGGCCGTAGCTGGAAACACCATATATTTT	CASSPQGAVAGNTIYF
TRBD1	.	14	TRBV29-1	TRBJ1-3	TGCAGCGTTGGGGACAGGGTCTCTGGAAACACCATGTATTTT	CSVGDRVSGNTMYF
TRBD1	.	16	TRBV9	TRBJ2-2	TGTGCCAGCAGCGAAAGAGGGACAGGGAGCACCGGGGAGCTGTTTTTT	CASSERGTGSTGELFF
TRBD1	few	14	TRBV19	TRBJ2-1	TGTGCCAGTGGGGGCTGGACAGGGACCCTTGAGCAGTTCTTC	CASGGWTGTLEQFF
.	.	13	TRBV5-1	TRBJ2-3	TGCGCCAGCAGCCCCTTCAGCACAGATACGCAGTATTTT	CASSPFSTDTQYF
.	.	12	TRBV7-9	TRBJ2-7	TGTGCCAGCAGCCCCTCCTTCTACGAGCAGTACTTC	CASSPSFYEQYF
TRBD1	.	14	TRBV6-5	TRBJ2-3	TGTGCCAGCACTAGGGGGCCTAGCACAGATACGCAGTATTTT	CASTRGPSTDTQYF
.	.	15	TRBV7-6	TRBJ2-1	TGTGCCAGCAGCTTAGATCCAGGGCTAGTTGCTGAGCAGTTCTTC	CASSLDPGLVAEQFF
TRBD1	.	13	TRBV29-1	TRBJ2-7	TGCAGCGTCGCCGGGACAGGGGTCTACGAGCAGTACTTC	CSVAGTGVYEQYF
TRBD1	.	14	TRBV6-1	TRBJ2-7	TGTGCCAGCAGTCGACAGGGAGATATCTACGAGCAGTACTTC	CASSRQGDIYEQYF
TRBD1	.	14	TRBV28	TRBJ2-1	TGTGCCAGCAGTTCCGGACAGGGAACTGGTGAGCAGTTCTTC	CASSSGQGTGEQFF